This T cell receptor (beta chain) was retrieved from a study of blood T cell repertoires in COVID-19. Across the whole study: The United States, Italy and Spain provided the acute and convalescent COVID-19 samples.

TCRdb's table, derived via immunoSEQ multiplex PCR, lists solely in-frame clones and lacks some. The sample holds 60,000 to 70,000 clones; about 85% are singletons and the top ten take around 3%. Germline V CDR1 and CDR2: SGHVS, FNYEAQ. The CDR3 is made up of 15 amino acids. Trimming removed 1 base at V and 0 bases at J, with 7 bases between. The source is a man aged 80 or over with acute or convalescent COVID-19. The chain joins TRBV7-6 to TRBJ2-1; D ambiguous. Sequenced: peripheral blood. The CDR3 sequence: CASSLELSSYNEQFF. CDR3 DNA: TGTGCCAGCAGCTTAGAACTGAGCTCCTACAATGAGCAGTTCTTC.